Below, 9 T cell receptor beta chains from the same sample are listed, as sequenced in a study. One entry per CDR3 protein, called by TCRdb with MiXCR from the RT-PCR reads. This sample has more than 600,000 distinct CDR3 sequences; 12% to 15% occur once, and the top ten carry 3.6%. Material: memory CD4+ T cells from blood. The receptors were sampled from a female donor in good health, serving as a healthy control.

The J gene is TRBJ2-7, the V gene TRBV28, with TRBD2 matching 9 bases. This CDR3 region has 12 residues. V was pared by 8 bases and J by 13 bases, with 12 bases of the junction left unmatched. Germline V CDR1 and CDR2: MDHEN, SYDVKM. CDR3 DNA sequence: TGTGCCAGCGGGGTACGGGCTAGCGGGACTTACTTC. Translating gives CASGVRASGTYF.

This clonotype was detected ten times or more. The CDR3 sequence: CASSLTERDTQYF. CDR3 in DNA: TGTGCCAGCTCACTAACCGAAAGAGATACGCAGTATTTT. The chain joins TRBV18 to TRBJ2-3; D unresolved. Germline V CDR1 and CDR2: KGHSH, LQKENI. The CDR3 contains 13 residues. V lost 4 bases to trimming and J lost 5 bases, with 10 bases between them.

V gene TRBV7-9 combines with J gene TRBJ1-1; a weak D match, TRBD1 (5 bases). This CDR3 has 13 amino acids. Trimming left V 2 bases short and J 6 bases short, with 10 bases between. Germline V gene lookup returns CDR1 SEHNR and CDR2 FQNEAQ (reference sequence). The CDR3 reads CASSLTRGAEAFF. The CDR3 coding sequence is TGTGCCAGCAGCTTAACCCGGGGGGCTGAAGCTTTCTTT.

The genes are TRBV20-1 and TRBJ2-7, with 13 bases aligning to TRBD2. This CDR3 comprises 17 residues. In germline, CDR1 is DFQATT, CDR2 SNEGSKA (reference sequence). V was clipped by 2 bases and J by 3 bases; unmatched bases: 10. The CDR3 is CSARLGTSGAFNYEQYF. DNA for the CDR3: TGCAGTGCTAGACTGGGGACTAGCGGGGCCTTCAACTACGAGCAGTACTTC.

This clonotype was picked up a small number of times. J is TRBJ1-1 and V is TRBV30; D remains unclear. The CDR3 sequence is 11 residues long. Looked up from germline, CDR1 is GTSNPN and CDR2 is SVGIG (reference sequence). The germline V and J ends were trimmed by 2 bases and 2 bases, with 3 bases remaining between them. The CDR3 bases are TGTGCCTGGAGTCGAAACACTGAAGCTTTCTTT. As protein: CAWSRNTEAFF.

This clonotype was counted only a few times. The rearrangement uses TRBV2 and TRBJ1-2, with TRBD1 matching 10 bases. Germline lookup yields CDR1 SNHLY and CDR2 FYNNEI. V lost 6 bases and J lost 4; bases outside the gene matches: 8. The CDR3 length is 15 residues. The CDR3 loop reads CASRERQGAGYGYTF. DNA of the CDR3: TGTGCCAGCAGGGAGAGACAGGGGGCAGGCTATGGCTACACCTTC.

The chain links TRBV12-3 or TRBV12-4 to TRBJ2-7, with D perhaps TRBD1 (6 bases). V was pared by 1 base and J by 3 bases, with 10 bases between. There are 14 residues in the CDR3. CDR3 region: CASSLEGQNYEQYF. The DNA of the CDR3 is TGTGCCAGCAGTTTAGAAGGACAGAACTACGAGCAGTACTTC.

The rearrangement uses TRBV12-3 or TRBV12-4 and TRBJ2-5; D is unresolved. The CDR3 runs 13 residues. The V end lost 5 bases, the J end lost 2 bases, and 9 bases lay between the germline ends. As DNA, the CDR3 is TGTGCCAGCAGTGGGCAGTGGCAAGAGACCCAGTACTTC. This translates into CASSGQWQETQYF.

The CDR3 loop is CASLPGHPTEAFF. The CDR3 DNA reads TGTGCCAGCTTACCGGGACACCCCACTGAAGCTTTCTTT. This chain links TRBV6-1 with TRBJ1-1; D may be TRBD1 (6 bases). V lost 8 bases and J 4 bases, leaving 14 bases between the germline ends. The germline CDR1 and CDR2 sequences are MNHNS and SASEGT. The CDR3 runs 13 residues.